Listed below are T cell receptor beta chains from one sample, sequenced in a study of shared clonotypes between healthy human individuals. Method: immunoSEQ multiplex PCR; TCRdb's copy keeps in-frame clones and lacks some. Here the sample spans hundreds of thousands of clones, less than 85% being singletons. The sample consisted of memory CD4+ T cells sorted from blood. These receptors came from a woman in her 30s in good health. CDR3s leave out the opening cysteine and the closing phenylalanine or tryptophan. Size is stated for part of the rows, as once, few or many counts, or as a class when the clone is expanded.

clone size,V gene,CDR3 length,CDR3 protein
-,TRBV18,13,ASSPQDPAGNTIY
-,TRBV28,11,ASSFSTNYEQY
-,TRBV5-8,14,ASSQEQGLSSYEQY
once,TRBV28,13,ASSLWQGAGNTIY
-,TRBV27,13,ASSSRGADTGELF
-,TRBV28,11,ASLRTSSHEQY
-,TRBV27,14,ASSSNRDRLPYEQY
once,TRBV6-6,12,ASKDGSMNTEAF
-,TRBV19,16,ASSNLPGLAGEEETQY
-,TRBV11-2,13,ASSHRTSGSYEQY
-,TRBV7-2,13,ASSSMGSQNTEAF
once,TRBV5-1,13,ASSRDPGNGDEQF
-,TRBV15,13,ATSRDQSGANVLT
once,TRBV7-2,12,ASSLGWFGEKLF
-,TRBV5-4,14,ASSPEAGRHTGELF
-,TRBV5-1,15,ASRKGSGSSNTGELF